This T cell receptor beta chain is from a study of cytomegalovirus exposure and HLA in healthy donors. About this clone: Its cognate antigen is unknown.

The PCR ran on 60 Vbeta and 13 Jbeta primers. Some clones are missing from TCRdb's copy, which holds only in-frame ones; the method was immunoSEQ multiplex PCR. The table shows roughly 130,000 clones, with approximately 80% occurring only once. Study results and caveats: Researchers reported in a later analysis that common viral pathogens appeared linked to several top clusters. A highly shared variant cluster was judged a likely technical artifact. In a later analysis, at a false discovery rate of 0.05, some 17,000 TCR beta sequences were associated with HLA alleles.

The clonotype was recovered from a young man in good health and CMV-seronegative. The material sequenced was PBMCs.

The CDR3 here is CASRGQGSGNTIYF. The CDR3 DNA follows: TGCGCCAGCAGAGGACAGGGCTCAGGAAACACCATATATTTT. The chain employs TRBV10-2 and TRBJ1-3, with 8 bases that match TRBD1. The germline CDR1 and CDR2 sequences are WSHSY and SAAADI. Trimming took 6 bases from V and 4 from J; bases not matched to a gene: 5. This CDR3 is built from 14 residues.